Below are 24 T cell receptor beta chains sequenced from a single sample in a study of blood T cell repertoires in COVID-19. TCRdb keeps only in-frame clones here, not all; method: immunoSEQ multiplex PCR. The table lists approximately 230,000 clones, over 80% of them singletons. Sequencing was carried out using PBMCs or T cells enriched from blood (not recorded which). The receptors originated from a woman younger than 35 who had recovered from COVID-19.

The genes are TRBV6-6 and TRBJ1-5; TRBD1 matches 7 bases. The CDR3 length is 17 residues. Germline loops: CDR1 MNHNY, CDR2 SVGAGI (reference sequence). J gave up 5 bases and V 7 bases, and 17 bases lay outside the gene matches. CDR3 residues: CASTRGQRTGVDQPQHF. The CDR3 bases are TGTGCCAGCACTCGGGGACAAAGGACAGGTGTGGATCAGCCCCAGCATTTT.

The chain joins TRBV5-1 to TRBJ2-7; D unresolved. CDR1 is SGHRS and CDR2 is YFSETQ in the germline V gene. This CDR3 has 13 amino acids. Trimming pared 0 bases from V and 1 base from J, leaving 5 bases between. CDR3 protein: CASSLDNSYEQYF. As DNA, the CDR3 is TGCGCCAGCAGCTTGGACAATTCCTACGAGCAGTACTTC.

The V and J genes are TRBV27 and TRBJ2-3; maybe TRBD1 (6 bases). CDR3 length equals 14 residues. Germline V gene data show CDR1 as MNHEY and CDR2 as SMNVEV (reference sequence). The V and J ends lost 6 bases and 4 bases respectively, with 14 bases between them. Written as DNA, the CDR3 is TGTGCCAGCAGAAGTACAGGGCGTCCAGATACGCAGTATTTT. Its protein product is CASRSTGRPDTQYF.

V is TRBV28 and J is TRBJ2-7; D may be TRBD2 (6 bases). This CDR3 is 16 amino acids long. The germline V gene has CDR1 MDHEN and CDR2 SYDVKM. V shed 2 bases and J shed 2 bases, with 16 bases lying between them. DNA for the CDR3: TGTGCCAGCAGTTTAATTGGAGGGAACAGTCCCTACGAGCAGTACTTC. Residues: CASSLIGGNSPYEQYF.

The CDR3 DNA follows: TGTGCCAGCAGTTTATTTCGGGATCAGCCCCAGCATTTT. It yields the protein CASSLFRDQPQHF. This rearrangement joins TRBV27 to TRBJ1-5; no reliable D call. The V end was cut by 1 base, the J end by 5 bases, with 6 bases between. The germline V gene encodes CDR1 MNHEY and CDR2 SMNVEV (reference sequence). The CDR3 runs to 13 residues.

V is TRBV6-5 and J is TRBJ1-5; weak D call: TRBD1 (5 bases). V gave up 2 bases and J gave up 3 bases, with 11 bases separating them. The CDR3 runs 15 residues. Germline CDR1 and CDR2: MNHEY and SVGAGI. DNA of the CDR3: TGTGCCAGCAGTTACAACGGACACTTCAATCAGCCCCAGCATTTT. Amino acids: CASSYNGHFNQPQHF.

The chain has TRBV7-2 and TRBJ1-2; weak D call: TRBD1 (6 bases). Germline loops: CDR1 SGHTA, CDR2 FQGNSA. The CDR3 sequence is 13 residues long. V lost 5 bases, J lost 4 bases, and 11 bases lay in between. CDR3 loop: CASSNRVTYGYTF. In DNA, the CDR3 is TGTGCCAGCAGCAACAGGGTAACCTATGGCTACACCTTC.

The rearrangement joins TRBV6-5 to TRBJ1-5; 7 bases align to TRBD1. The J segment lost 0 bases and the V segment lost 6 bases, leaving 5 bases of the junction unmatched. Germline V gene sequence: CDR1 MNHEY, CDR2 SVGAGI. CDR3 length equals 15 residues. Here the CDR3 reads CASSGQAYSNQPQHF. The DNA for the CDR3 is TGTGCCAGCAGCGGACAGGCTTATAGCAATCAGCCCCAGCATTTT.

The V gene is TRBV9, the J gene TRBJ1-2; 7 bases align to TRBD1. Germline V CDR1 and CDR2: SGDLS, YYNGEE. The CDR3 length is 15 residues. V was clipped by 4 bases and J by 8 bases; unmatched bases: 14. The CDR3 here is CASSLTRTGLWGYTF. The CDR3 DNA follows: TGTGCCAGCAGCCTTACTCGGACAGGCCTGTGGGGCTACACCTTC.

This chain links TRBV10-3 with TRBJ1-2; D gene uncertain. The V end lost 7 bases, the J end lost 3 bases, and 12 bases lay between the germline ends. Germline V gene data show CDR1 as ENHRY and CDR2 as SYGVKD. The CDR3 runs to 13 residues. The CDR3, as DNA: TGTGCCATCACCCCATACGTAGACTATGGCTACACCTTC. Its protein product is CAITPYVDYGYTF.

The V gene is TRBV6-5, the J gene TRBJ1-1; unclear D gene. CDR3 size: 14 residues. Germline-derived CDR1 and CDR2 are MNHEY and SVGAGI. Trimming removed 7 bases at V and 0 bases at J, with 12 bases between. The CDR3 here is CASISTTLNTEAFF. The CDR3 coding sequence is TGTGCCAGCATCTCTACTACCTTGAACACTGAAGCTTTCTTT.

The sample holds a few counts of this clone. The chain recombines TRBV19 with TRBJ1-5; possible D gene TRBD1, 5 bases. Per germline, CDR1 LNHDA and CDR2 SQIVND (reference sequence). This CDR3 has 14 amino acids. V was cut by 3 bases and J by 4 bases, with 10 bases left in between. DNA for the CDR3: TGTGCCAGTAGTATCCGGACACTTAATCAGCCCCAGCATTTT. Translating gives CASSIRTLNQPQHF. The variable domain in full, completed from reference TRBV19 and TRBJ1-5, reads DGGITQSPKYLFRKEGQNVTLSCEQNLNHDAMYWYRQDPGQGLRLIYYSQIVNDFQKGDIAEGYSVSREKKESFPLTVTSAQKNPTAFYLCASSIRTLNQPQHFGDGTRLSIL.

This chain uses TRBV7-2 with TRBJ1-3; TRBD1 might be the D (6 bases). The CDR3 has 12 residues. Trimming took 0 bases from V and 10 from J, leaving 7 bases between them. Germline-derived CDR1 and CDR2 are SGHTA and FQGNSA. CDR3 region: CASSLAGTTIYF. The CDR3 region has the DNA TGTGCCAGCAGCTTAGCGGGGACAACCATATATTTT.

V is TRBV7-9 and J is TRBJ2-1; no reliable D call. From germline, CDR1 is SEHNR and CDR2 FQNEAQ (reference sequence). The CDR3 is 13 amino acids. V was trimmed by 8 bases and J by 6 bases, leaving 14 bases between them. CDR3 loop: CASVMRESNEQFF. DNA of the CDR3: TGTGCCAGCGTTATGCGCGAGAGCAATGAGCAGTTCTTC.

This clone occurred a few times. This rearrangement joins TRBV19 to TRBJ1-2; D possibly corresponds to TRBD1 (5 bases). Germline CDR1 and CDR2: LNHDA and SQIVND (reference sequence). V lost 6 bases, J lost 2 bases, and 13 bases lay in between. The CDR3 has 14 amino acids. In nucleotides, the CDR3 is TGTGCCAGTAGGGCCTACAGGTTAAACTATGGCTACACCTTC. Translating gives CASRAYRLNYGYTF.

The rearrangement links TRBV4-2 to TRBJ1-2; 8 positions match TRBD1. J lost 5 bases, V lost 6 bases, and 8 bases had no gene match. Germline V lookup: CDR1 LGHNA, CDR2 YNFKEQ. CDR3 length: 14 amino acids. This chain's CDR3 is CASRDNRGIYGYTF. In DNA, the CDR3 is TGTGCCAGCAGAGATAACAGGGGGATTTATGGCTACACCTTC.

This chain connects TRBV10-3 to TRBJ2-1, with 7 bases that match TRBD1. Germline V gene lookup returns CDR1 ENHRY and CDR2 SYGVKD. This CDR3 comprises 15 residues. The V gene end was trimmed by 7 bases and the J gene end by 0 bases; junction bases not matched to a gene: 6. The DNA for the CDR3 is TGTGCCATCAAGGGGGCTGAGAGCTCCTACAATGAGCAGTTCTTC. Protein sequence: CAIKGAESSYNEQFF.

This sequence joins TRBV5-1 and TRBJ1-1, with D maybe TRBD1 (5 bases). The V and J ends lost 2 bases and 0 bases respectively, with 8 bases between them. Per the germline V gene, CDR1 is SGHRS and CDR2 is YFSETQ. This CDR3 is built from 14 residues. The CDR3 region has the DNA TGCGCCAGCAGCTTTCTCAGGGTGAACACTGAAGCTTTCTTT. Translation: CASSFLRVNTEAFF.

There are many counts of this clone. CDR3 region: CASSDTTSGGDEQYF. CDR3 coding DNA: TGTGCCAGCAGTGACACGACTAGCGGGGGGGACGAGCAGTACTTC. The genes are TRBV6-1 and TRBJ2-7; TRBD2 matches 14 bases. The junction had 3 bases not matched to a gene; V was cut back by 3 bases and J by 5 bases. The CDR3 consists of 15 residues. CDR1 and CDR2 (germline): MNHNS, SASEGT.

The gene calls are TRBV7-2 and TRBJ1-2; D remains ambiguous. The germline V gene encodes CDR1 SGHTA and CDR2 FQGNSA. This CDR3 is built from 14 residues. Trimming stripped 1 base from V and 8 bases from J, with 14 bases between. The CDR3 loop is CASSLDSNQRGYTF. The CDR3 bases are TGTGCCAGCAGCTTAGATTCTAATCAGCGGGGCTACACCTTC.

The chain uses TRBV7-2 and TRBJ1-2; D unclear. Trimming took off 6 bases at V and 0 bases at J, with 8 bases between the two ends. CDR3 size: 13 residues. Looked up from germline, CDR1 is SGHTA and CDR2 is FQGNSA. CDR3 region: CASRQTPNYGYTF. CDR3 DNA: TGTGCCAGCAGACAGACACCTAACTATGGCTACACCTTC.

This clone was seen just once. The V call is TRBV2, the J call TRBJ2-1; the D is unclear. Germline V gene lookup returns CDR1 SNHLY and CDR2 FYNNEI. CDR3 length: 11 amino acids. Trimming took 2 bases from V and 10 from J, leaving 6 bases between them. The CDR3 bases are TGTGCCAGCAGTGAATTGCTAGAGCAGTTCTTC. This codes for CASSELLEQFF.

This chain uses TRBV5-5 with TRBJ2-7; D may be TRBD1 (5 bases). The V gene lost 4 bases and the J gene lost 3 bases, with 11 bases spanning the gap. The CDR3 runs 13 residues. Germline V gene data show CDR1 as SGHKS and CDR2 as YYEKEE (reference sequence). CDR3 DNA: TGTGCCAGCAGCCCGACAGTCAGCTACGAGCAGTACTTC. Translated: CASSPTVSYEQYF.

This chain connects TRBV6-1 to TRBJ1-6; D not certain. This CDR3 comprises 13 residues. Germline lookup yields CDR1 MNHNS and CDR2 SASEGT. The germline V and J ends were trimmed by 3 bases and 7 bases, with 7 bases remaining between them. Here the CDR3 reads CASSEGRNSPLHF. In DNA form, the CDR3 reads TGTGCCAGCAGTGAGGGCAGAAATTCACCCCTCCACTTT.